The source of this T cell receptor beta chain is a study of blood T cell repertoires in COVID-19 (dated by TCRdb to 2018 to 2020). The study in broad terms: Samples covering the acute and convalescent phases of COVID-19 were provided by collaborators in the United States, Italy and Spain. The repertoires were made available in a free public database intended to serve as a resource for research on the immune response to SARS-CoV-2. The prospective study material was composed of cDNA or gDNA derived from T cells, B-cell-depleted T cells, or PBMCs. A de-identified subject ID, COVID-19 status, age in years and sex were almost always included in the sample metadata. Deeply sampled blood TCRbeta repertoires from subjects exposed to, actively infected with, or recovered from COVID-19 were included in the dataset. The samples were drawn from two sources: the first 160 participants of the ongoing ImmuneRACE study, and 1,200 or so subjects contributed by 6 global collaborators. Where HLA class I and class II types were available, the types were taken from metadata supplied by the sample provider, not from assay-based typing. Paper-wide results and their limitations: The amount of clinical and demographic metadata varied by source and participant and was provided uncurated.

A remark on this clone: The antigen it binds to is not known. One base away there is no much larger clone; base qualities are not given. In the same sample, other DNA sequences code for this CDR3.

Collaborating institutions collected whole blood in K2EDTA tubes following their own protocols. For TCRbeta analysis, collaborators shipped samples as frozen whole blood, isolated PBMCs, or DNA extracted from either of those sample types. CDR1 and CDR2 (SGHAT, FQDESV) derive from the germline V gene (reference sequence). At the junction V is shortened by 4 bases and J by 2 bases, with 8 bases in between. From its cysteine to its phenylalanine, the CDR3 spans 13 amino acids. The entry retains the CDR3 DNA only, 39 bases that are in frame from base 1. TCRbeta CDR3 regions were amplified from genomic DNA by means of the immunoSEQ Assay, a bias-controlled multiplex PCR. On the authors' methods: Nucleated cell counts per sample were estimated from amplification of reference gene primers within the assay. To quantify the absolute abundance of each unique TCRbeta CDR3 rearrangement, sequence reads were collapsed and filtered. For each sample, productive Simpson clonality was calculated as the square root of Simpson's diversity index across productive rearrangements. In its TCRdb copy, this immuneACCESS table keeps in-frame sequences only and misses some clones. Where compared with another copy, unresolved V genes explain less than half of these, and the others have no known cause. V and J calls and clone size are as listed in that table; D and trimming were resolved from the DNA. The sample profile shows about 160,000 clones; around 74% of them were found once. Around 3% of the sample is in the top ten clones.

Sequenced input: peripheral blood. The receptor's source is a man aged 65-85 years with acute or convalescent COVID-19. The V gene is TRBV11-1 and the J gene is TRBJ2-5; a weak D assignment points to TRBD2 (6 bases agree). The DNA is TGTGCCAGCAGCTCGGGACTTCAAGAGACCCAGTACTTC. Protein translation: CASSSGLQETQYF. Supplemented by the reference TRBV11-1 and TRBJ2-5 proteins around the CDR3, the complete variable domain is EAEVAQSPRYKITEKSQAVAFWCDPISGHATLYWYRQILGQGPELLVQFQDESVVDDSQLPKDRFSAERLKGVDSTLKIQPAELGDSAMYLCASSSGLQETQYFGPGTRLLVL.